This TCR beta chain was identified in a study of T-cell reconstitution after alpha-beta-depleted transplantation in children. Broader study findings: In some patients, recipient T cells and intrathymic progenitors surviving conditioning explained high day-60 diversity. Several hundred graft clones that had expanded were reportedly the source of alpha-beta T cells about two months after transplant. T-cell numbers and diversity one year post-transplant derived largely from freshly generated T cells.

Note on this clonotype: No antigen is known for it.

With V trimmed by 6 bases and J by 2 bases, 8 bases remained unmatched. This CDR3 has 16 amino acids. Per germline, CDR1 SGHRS and CDR2 YFSETQ. Molecular barcoding with unique molecular identifiers was used for the TCRbeta library. TCRdb used MiXCR to reprocess the PCR reads, holding one entry per CDR3 protein. Of 610,000 or so distinct CDR3 sequences in the sample, 27% were seen once. The TCR comes from a boy under two years old with Wiskott-Aldrich syndrome, due to receive a stem cell transplant. The starting material was PBMCs, obtained before TCRalphabeta/CD19-depleted stem cell transplant. The V and J genes are TRBV5-1 and TRBJ2-2, with 9 bases fitting TRBD1. The CDR3 nucleotides read TGCGCCAGCAAGCCGGGACAGGGAAGAAACACCGGGGAGCTGTTTTTT. Encoded protein: CASKPGQGRNTGELFF.